Below are 8 T cell receptor beta chains sequenced from a single sample in a study of blood T cell repertoires in COVID-19. Repertoires were generated with immunoSEQ multiplex PCR, while TCRdb's copy carries only in-frame clones and drops some. The repertoire holds hundreds of thousands of clones, with 70% to 90% as singletons. The sequenced sample was peripheral blood. The receptors stem from a woman between 50 and 59 years old with active or convalescent COVID-19.

The chain links TRBV6-5 to TRBJ1-2; 7 bases align to TRBD1. Germline V gene lookup returns CDR1 MNHEY and CDR2 SVGAGI. The CDR3 loop spans 13 amino acids. The ends lost 8 bases at V and 8 bases at J; junction bases unmatched: 11. The CDR3: CASLLDREHGYTF. The CDR3 DNA reads TGTGCCAGCCTACTCGACAGGGAGCACGGCTACACCTTC.

The chain links TRBV30 to TRBJ1-1, with D possibly matching TRBD1 (5 bases). With 3 bases removed from V and 5 bases from J, the gap between germline ends came to 19 bases. CDR3 size: 15 residues. CDR1 and CDR2 (germline): GTSNPN, SVGIG (reference sequence). The CDR3 sequence is CAWRASGPRGTEAFF. In nucleotides, the CDR3 is TGTGCCTGGAGGGCCTCTGGGCCGCGGGGGACTGAAGCTTTCTTT. Full variable domain (outside the CDR3, taken from reference TRBV30 and TRBJ1-1): SQTIHQWPATLVQPVGSPLSLECTVEGTSNPNLYWYRQAAGRGLQLLFYSVGIGQISSEVPQNLSASRPQDRQFILSSKKLLLSDSGFYLCAWRASGPRGTEAFFGQGTRLTVV.

The chain links TRBV3-1 (or the pseudogene TRBV3-2) to TRBJ2-2; D is perhaps TRBD2 (6 bases). The germline V gene encodes CDR1 LGHDT and CDR2 YNNKEL (reference sequence). The CDR3 covers 17 residues. V lost 0 bases to trimming and J lost 5 bases, with 16 bases between them. The CDR3 DNA reads TGTGCCAGCAGCCAAGATGTTGCCGGGAGTGGAACCGGGGAGCTGTTTTTT. Translating gives CASSQDVAGSGTGELFF.

V is TRBV24-1 and J is TRBJ2-1; 7 bases align to TRBD1. The ends lost 6 bases at V and 7 bases at J; junction bases unmatched: 8. The germline V gene has CDR1 KGHDR and CDR2 SFDVKD. There are 14 residues in the CDR3. In DNA, the CDR3 is TGTGCCACCAGTCCCGAGGGGGCGCGGAATGAGCAGTTCTTC. Its protein product is CATSPEGARNEQFF.

The chain uses TRBV4-3 and TRBJ1-5; 7 nucleotides agree with TRBD1. The junction had 6 bases not matched to a gene; V was cut back by 4 bases and J by 3 bases. CDR1 and CDR2 from the germline V gene are LGHNA and YSLEER. The CDR3 length is 15 residues. CDR3 sequence: CASSLDGTVNQPQHF. The CDR3 DNA sequence: TGCGCCAGCAGCCTCGACGGGACAGTCAATCAGCCCCAGCATTTT.

This chain links TRBV6-2 or TRBV6-3 with TRBJ1-1; D remains ambiguous. CDR3 size: 14 residues. Trimming pared 6 bases from V and 1 base from J, leaving 12 bases between. Per germline, CDR1 MNHEY and CDR2 SVGEGT. DNA of the CDR3: TGTGCCAGCAGCACGGGAGGACGGAACACTGAAGCTTTCTTT. This codes for CASSTGGRNTEAFF.

The V gene is TRBV29-1, the J gene TRBJ2-2, with D perhaps TRBD2 (6 bases). Germline CDR1 and CDR2: SQVTM and ANQGSEA. Trimming cost V 6 bases and J 4 bases, with 15 bases left between them. CDR3 length: 14 residues. The CDR3 sequence is CSVQEGSFTGELFF. The CDR3 coding sequence is TGCAGCGTCCAGGAGGGGTCTTTCACCGGGGAGCTGTTTTTT.

The chain recombines TRBV7-2 with TRBJ1-2; 10 nucleotides align to TRBD1. The CDR3 sequence is 15 residues long. Unmatched junction bases numbered 5, after V lost 1 base and J lost 6 bases. Germline lookup yields CDR1 SGHTA and CDR2 FQGNSA. As DNA, the CDR3 is TGTGCCAGCAGCTTAGTTGGGACAGGGGCCCATGGCTACACCTTC. Protein product: CASSLVGTGAHGYTF.